This TCR beta chain stems from a study of blood T cell repertoires in COVID-19. Whole-study context: Acute and convalescent COVID-19 samples came from the United States, Italy and Spain.

Sequencing used immunoSEQ multiplex PCR; TCRdb keeps in-frame clones, though not all of them. This sample has 320,000 or so clones, with approximately 88% found just once. Cohorts were based on clinical histories the participants reported. CDR3 size: 15 residues. The germline V and J ends were trimmed by 5 bases and 4 bases, with 14 bases remaining between them. Germline V gene lookup returns CDR1 SGHTA and CDR2 FQGNSA. V usage is TRBV7-2 and J usage is TRBJ2-2; possible D gene TRBD2, 7 bases. The source material was PBMCs or T cells enriched from blood (not recorded which). The source is a man in his thirties or forties who had recovered from COVID-19. The CDR3 loop reads CASSLRGAGTGELFF. The CDR3 bases are TGTGCCAGCAGCCTCCGGGGGGCGGGCACCGGGGAGCTGTTTTTT.